The present T cell receptor (beta chain) was sequenced within a study of Ad26.COV2.S vaccination and SARS-CoV-2 variants. Study-level background: In the study, Ad26.COV2.S was injected intramuscularly once, or twice 56 days apart.

Repertoires were generated with immunoSEQ multiplex PCR, while TCRdb's copy carries only in-frame clones and drops some. The sample has about 440,000 clones, less than 95% seen once; the top ten hold roughly 4.3%. With V trimmed by 4 bases and J by 4 bases, 5 bases remained unmatched. Germline values: CDR1 SQVTM, CDR2 ANQGSEA. The CDR3 is made up of 13 amino acids. The treatment: some 20 received Ad26.COV2.S at low or high dose, single or two shots; several received placebo; per-sample allocation not given. Sampling was performed 63 days after the first vaccine or placebo injection. An adult aged 18-55 years in Boston served as the donor. The vaccine delivered Wuhan-strain SARS-CoV-2 spike through an Ad26 vector. A remark on this clone: The antigen remains undetermined.

Study-wide results and limits: Assessments of TCR breadth and depth may have underestimated the total T cell responses.

The chain joins TRBV29-1 to TRBJ2-3, with 7 bases aligning to TRBD2. The receptor's source is a person between 18 and 59 years old who received the Ad26.COV2.S COVID-19 vaccine or a placebo. The sequencing used peripheral blood, collected in a trial of Ad26.COV2.S vaccine versus placebo. The DNA for the CDR3 is TGCAGCGTTGGGACTAGATTGGCAGATACGCAGTATTTT. Residues: CSVGTRLADTQYF.